This T cell receptor beta chain was identified in a study of preoperative IRX-2 immunotherapy in early breast cancer. Treatment indicated: preoperative locoregional IRX-2 cytokine immunotherapy. This phase Ib study tested locoregional IRX-2 cytokine immunotherapy given before surgery. Generated by immunoSEQ multiplex PCR, the TCRdb table keeps only in-frame clones and is missing some. This sample has 32,000 or so clones, with about four fifths found just once. With 4 bases removed from V and 2 bases from J, the gap between germline ends came to 2 bases. This CDR3 comprises 12 residues. Per the germline V gene, CDR1 is SNHLY and CDR2 is FYNNEI.

The sequenced sample was lymph node tissue, obtained from a patient treated with IRX-2 immunotherapy. The rearrangement uses TRBV2 and TRBJ2-2; D gene ambiguous. The sequence came from a human donor with breast cancer. The chain's CDR3 is CASSANTGELFF. The CDR3 bases are TGTGCCAGCAGTGCCAACACCGGGGAGCTGTTTTTT.